This passage covers 10 T cell receptor beta chains from one sample sequenced in a study of immune characteristics of hereditary and idiopathic chronic pancreatitis. Patients having total pancreatectomy with islet autotransplantation provided the chronic pancreatitis pancreas tissue. Sequenced by immunoSEQ multiplex PCR; TCRdb stores in-frame clones only, minus some. The repertoire includes fewer than 10,000 clones, 70% to 80% of them detected once, and 11% to 15% sits in the top ten. Sequencing input: pancreas tissue with idiopathic chronic pancreatitis. These receptors were collected from a human donor with chronic pancreatitis.

The chain links TRBV28 to TRBJ2-3, with no clear D. This CDR3 is 16 amino acids long. Germline V gene data show CDR1 as MDHEN and CDR2 as SYDVKM. V gave up 5 bases and J gave up 1 base, with 16 bases separating them. The CDR3: CASSTRQGFGTDTQYF. The CDR3 nucleotides read TGTGCCAGCAGTACTCGACAAGGGTTTGGCACAGATACGCAGTATTTT.

This clone was observed a single time. This chain uses TRBV28 with TRBJ2-6, with D possibly being TRBD1 (6 bases). This CDR3 has 18 residues. Germline CDR1 MDHEN, CDR2 SYDVKM. Trimming removed 3 bases at V and 1 base at J, with 16 bases between. The CDR3 reads CASSFLSRGGSGANVLTF. The CDR3 nucleotides read TGTGCCAGCAGTTTTCTTAGCAGGGGTGGGTCTGGGGCCAACGTCCTGACTTTC.

The gene calls are TRBV7-9 and TRBJ1-2; D unresolved. The CDR3 totals 14 residues. Germline CDR1 reads SEHNR; CDR2 reads FQNEAQ (reference sequence). Trimming took 5 bases from V and 0 from J, leaving 10 bases between them. CDR3 nucleotide sequence: TGTGCCAGCAGCCCCGTGGGCACTAACTATGGCTACACCTTC. Its protein product is CASSPVGTNYGYTF.

The rearrangement uses TRBV28 and TRBJ2-4; no clear D. Germline lookup yields CDR1 MDHEN and CDR2 SYDVKM. The CDR3 runs to 17 residues. V gave up 2 bases and J gave up 4 bases, with 18 bases separating them. CDR3 DNA: TGTGCCAGCAGTTTAAGAGTTAGACTCATCGGGAAAAACATTCAGTACTTC. It is translated as CASSLRVRLIGKNIQYF.

The table lists this clone with a few counts. V is TRBV24-1 and J is TRBJ2-3; D uncertain. The germline CDR1 and CDR2 sequences are KGHDR and SFDVKD. The length of the CDR3 is 13 residues. The V end was cut by 5 bases, the J end by 2 bases, with 7 bases between. DNA of the CDR3: TGTGCCACCAGTGCAGAGAACACAGATACGCAGTATTTT. Translated: CATSAENTDTQYF.

The chain has TRBV3-1 (or the pseudogene TRBV3-2) and TRBJ1-1; D remains ambiguous. Trimming stripped 0 bases from V and 6 bases from J, with 11 bases between. Germline CDR1 is LGHDT and CDR2 is YNNKEL (reference sequence). The CDR3 is made up of 14 amino acids. CDR3 DNA: TGTGCCAGCAGCCAAGATCTGGCCGGGCCTGAAGCTTTCTTT. This sequence encodes CASSQDLAGPEAFF.

The chain employs TRBV30 and TRBJ1-2; possibly TRBD1 for D (6 bases). The V and J ends lost 6 bases and 4 bases respectively, with 12 bases between them. The CDR3 is made up of 12 amino acids. CDR1 GTSNPN and CDR2 SVGIG come from the germline V gene (reference sequence). The CDR3 here is CACGPRGYGYTF. For the CDR3, the DNA is TGTGCCTGTGGACCCAGGGGCTATGGCTACACCTTC.

This clone was seen more than once but under ten times. The chain recombines TRBV16 with TRBJ1-1; D possibly corresponds to TRBD1 (5 bases). The germline gives CDR1 KGHSY, CDR2 FQNENV. The CDR3 runs 15 residues. V lost 1 base to trimming and J lost 7 bases, with 16 bases between them. The DNA for the CDR3 is TGTGCCAGCAGCCAATTCCCTGCAGGGTTAAGTGAAGCTTTCTTT. Protein: CASSQFPAGLSEAFF.

This chain uses TRBV5-1 with TRBJ2-1; TRBD2 might be the D (6 bases). V shed 7 bases and J shed 3 bases, with 23 bases lying between them. The CDR3 is 17 residues long. Germline CDR1 SGHRS, CDR2 YFSETQ. The CDR3 DNA sequence: TGCGCCAGCTCCCTTTGGCGGGGTAATACTAACTACAATGAGCAGTTCTTC. Protein sequence: CASSLWRGNTNYNEQFF.

This chain connects TRBV10-2 to TRBJ1-6; D is uncertain. Germline V gives CDR1 WSHSY, CDR2 SAAADI. The CDR3 spans 13 residues. The ends were cut back, 7 bases at V and 7 bases at J, with 11 bases in the middle. CDR3: CASMRGWNSPLHF. CDR3 sequence (DNA): TGCGCCAGCATGAGAGGGTGGAATTCACCCCTCCACTTT.